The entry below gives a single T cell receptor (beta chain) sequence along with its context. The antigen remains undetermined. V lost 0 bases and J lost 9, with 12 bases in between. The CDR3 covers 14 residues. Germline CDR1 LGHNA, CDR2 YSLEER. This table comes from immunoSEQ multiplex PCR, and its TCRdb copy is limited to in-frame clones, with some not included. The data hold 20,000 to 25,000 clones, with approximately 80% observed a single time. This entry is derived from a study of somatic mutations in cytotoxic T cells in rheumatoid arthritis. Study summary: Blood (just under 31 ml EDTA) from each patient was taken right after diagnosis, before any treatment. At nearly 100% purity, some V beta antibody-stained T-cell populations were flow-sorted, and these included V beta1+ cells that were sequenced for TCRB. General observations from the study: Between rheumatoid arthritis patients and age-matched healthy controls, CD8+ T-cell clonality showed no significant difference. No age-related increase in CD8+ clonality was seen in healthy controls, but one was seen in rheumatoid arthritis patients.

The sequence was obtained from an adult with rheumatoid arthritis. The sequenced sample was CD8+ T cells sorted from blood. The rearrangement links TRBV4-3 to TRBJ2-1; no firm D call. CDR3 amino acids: CASSQDLDQTEQFF. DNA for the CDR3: TGCGCCAGCAGCCAAGATTTAGACCAGACTGAGCAGTTCTTC.